Each of the 31 T cell receptor beta chains below was sequenced from the same sample in a study of cytotoxic CD8 clonotypes in ibrutinib-treated CLL. Profiling relied on immunoSEQ multiplex PCR, and the TCRdb table lists in-frame clones only, not all of them. The table shows tens of thousands of clones, with about 64% occurring only once. The sequences come from PBMCs, collected after 12 months of ibrutinib treatment. Every receptor here comes from a human donor with chronic lymphocytic leukemia.

This clone showed up just a few times. The genes are TRBV19 and TRBJ2-2; no reliable D call. The V gene's germline CDR1 is LNHDA and CDR2 SQIVND (reference sequence). The CDR3 is 13 amino acids. The germline V and J ends were trimmed by 1 base and 8 bases, with 8 bases remaining between them. The CDR3 reads CASSIVSFGELFF. The CDR3 DNA sequence: TGTGCCAGTAGTATAGTATCGTTTGGGGAGCTGTTTTTT.

This chain uses TRBV7-2 with TRBJ1-2, with 9 bases identical to TRBD1. Germline assignment: CDR1 SGHTA and CDR2 FQGNSA. Trimming removed 5 bases from V and 4 bases from J; junction bases left unmatched: 5. This CDR3 is built from 14 residues. CDR3: CASSETGGIYGYTF. The CDR3, as DNA: TGTGCCAGCAGCGAAACAGGGGGCATCTATGGCTACACCTTC.

The gene calls are TRBV7-3 and TRBJ1-1; D is perhaps TRBD1 (5 bases). The germline CDR1 and CDR2 sequences are SGHTA and FQGTGA. The CDR3 extends over 14 amino acids. The V gene lost 1 base and the J gene lost 4 bases, with 10 bases spanning the gap. DNA of the CDR3: TGTGCCAGCAGCTTAAGGTTCGGGGGCACTGAAGCTTTCTTT. Protein product: CASSLRFGGTEAFF.

This chain links TRBV6-5 with TRBJ1-4, with 9 bases that match TRBD1. V was pared by 6 bases and J by 8 bases, with 10 bases of the junction left unmatched. The CDR3 runs 15 residues. Germline loops: CDR1 MNHEY, CDR2 SVGAGI. Written as DNA, the CDR3 is TGTGCCAGCAGCGACCCGGGACAGGGTAGGGAAAAACTGTTTTTT. Amino acids: CASSDPGQGREKLFF.

In this sample, this clone turned up a few times. The rearrangement uses TRBV11-2 and TRBJ2-7; D not certain. This CDR3 region has 14 residues. Germline assignment: CDR1 SGHAT and CDR2 FQNNGV. Trimming cost V 0 bases and J 0 bases, with 6 bases left between them. CDR3 in amino acids: CASSLDRASYEQYF. The CDR3, as DNA: TGTGCCAGCAGCTTAGACAGAGCCTCCTACGAGCAGTACTTC.

This clone was detected a few times. The CDR3: CASSPWGGTEAFF. In DNA, the CDR3 is TGTGCCAGCAGCCCCTGGGGGGGCACTGAAGCTTTCTTT. This chain joins TRBV9 and TRBJ1-1, with a tentative D call TRBD1 (5 bases). Trimming shortened V by 4 bases and J by 4 bases, and 11 bases separated the two germline ends. The CDR3 sequence is 13 residues long. CDR1 is SGDLS, CDR2 YYNGEE, per germline.

This chain links TRBV5-6 with TRBJ1-6; 10 positions agree with TRBD1. Trimming at V came to 2 bases and at J to 7 bases, leaving 6 bases not matched to a gene. The CDR3 sequence is 16 residues long. Germline-derived CDR1 and CDR2 are SGHDT and YYEEEE. This CDR3 is CASSFGTGVKNSPLHF. The CDR3 DNA is TGTGCCAGCAGCTTCGGGACAGGGGTGAAAAATTCACCCCTCCACTTT.

The chain links TRBV7-2 to TRBJ2-2; D is perhaps TRBD1 or TRBD2 (6 bases each). The germline CDR1 and CDR2 sequences are SGHTA and FQGNSA. This CDR3 spans 16 amino acids. The ends were cut back, 1 base at V and 1 base at J, with 10 bases in the middle. As DNA, the CDR3 is TGTGCCAGCAGCTTAGTAGGGGGGTGGAACACCGGGGAGCTGTTTTTT. Protein sequence: CASSLVGGWNTGELFF.

The chain recombines TRBV10-3 with TRBJ1-6; 8 bases fit TRBD1. Germline trimming cut 1 base from V and 7 bases from J; bases unmatched to any gene: 3. This CDR3 has 15 residues. CDR1 ENHRY and CDR2 SYGVKD come from the germline V gene. The CDR3 DNA reads TGTGCCATCAGTGAGTTGGGACAGGCCAATTCACCCCTCCACTTT. This gives the protein CAISELGQANSPLHF.

V gene TRBV7-6 combines with J gene TRBJ2-1; tentatively, D is TRBD1 or TRBD2 (6 bases each). Germline V gives CDR1 SGHVS, CDR2 FNYEAQ. The CDR3 is 14 residues long. Trimming stripped 5 bases from V and 10 bases from J, with 18 bases between. CDR3 nucleotide sequence: TGTGCCAGCAGCCCTCCTAGGGGGGCCTCGGAGCAGTTCTTC. Protein: CASSPPRGASEQFF.

The rearrangement uses TRBV10-3 and TRBJ2-7, with TRBD2 as a possible D gene (9 bases). Trimming cost V 3 bases and J 1 base, with 25 bases left between them. The CDR3 runs 19 residues. CDR1 and CDR2 (germline): ENHRY, SYGVKD. CDR3 amino acids: CAISDEVPGGGRGSYEQYF. CDR3 nucleotide sequence: TGTGCCATCAGTGATGAGGTTCCAGGGGGCGGGAGGGGGTCCTACGAGCAGTACTTC.

The J gene is TRBJ2-2, the V gene TRBV11-2; weak D call: TRBD2 (7 bases). V was trimmed by 2 bases and J by 4 bases, leaving 11 bases between them. This CDR3 is 15 amino acids long. The germline gives CDR1 SGHAT, CDR2 FQNNGV. CDR3 coding DNA: TGTGCCAGCAGCTTAATTGGGGGGGCCACCGGGGAGCTGTTTTTT. It encodes CASSLIGGATGELFF.

The rearrangement uses TRBV19 and TRBJ1-5; D is perhaps TRBD1 (6 bases). Germline loops: CDR1 LNHDA, CDR2 SQIVND (reference sequence). This CDR3 region has 17 residues. Between the trimmed V and J ends, which lost 0 bases and 1 base, there was a span of 13 bases. The CDR3 DNA is TGTGCCAGTAGTATAGAGGGGGCCGGGAGGAGCAATCAGCCCCAGCATTTT. It translates to CASSIEGAGRSNQPQHF. Full variable domain (rest looked up from reference TRBV19 and TRBJ1-5): DGGITQSPKYLFRKEGQNVTLSCEQNLNHDAMYWYRQDPGQGLRLIYYSQIVNDFQKGDIAEGYSVSREKKESFPLTVTSAQKNPTAFYLCASSIEGAGRSNQPQHFGDGTRLSIL.

The chain combines TRBV18 with TRBJ2-7, with D uncertain. Trimming cost V 3 bases and J 2 bases, with 11 bases left between them. Germline assignment: CDR1 KGHSH and CDR2 LQKENI. This CDR3 has 14 residues. DNA for the CDR3: TGTGCCAGCTCACCGTCCCAGCTTACCTACGAGCAGTACTTC. This translates into CASSPSQLTYEQYF.

The chain uses TRBV7-7 and TRBJ2-2; 10 nucleotides agree with TRBD2. The CDR3 totals 15 residues. V lost 5 bases and J lost 7; bases outside the gene matches: 7. The germline V gene has CDR1 SSHAT and CDR2 FNYEAQ (reference sequence). The CDR3 loop reads CASSRDSGGVGELFF. DNA of the CDR3: TGTGCCAGCAGCCGGGACAGCGGGGGGGTCGGGGAGCTGTTTTTT.

The chain carries TRBV7-9 and TRBJ1-2; D not resolved. V lost 5 bases, J lost 0 bases, and 7 bases lay in between. CDR3 size: 13 residues. Germline V gives CDR1 SEHNR, CDR2 FQNEAQ (reference sequence). The CDR3 DNA is TGTGCCAGCAGCGCCACAGCTAACTATGGCTACACCTTC. Residues: CASSATANYGYTF.

This chain links TRBV7-8 with TRBJ1-2; D ambiguous. The CDR3 is 16 amino acids. Germline assignment: CDR1 SGHVS and CDR2 FQNEAQ. V lost 5 bases, J lost 4 bases, and 20 bases lay in between. This CDR3 reads CASSTIRTRKTYGYTF. The CDR3 nucleotides read TGTGCCAGCAGCACGATCAGGACCCGAAAGACCTATGGCTACACCTTC.

V usage is TRBV7-9 and J usage is TRBJ2-7, with a tentative D call TRBD2 (6 bases). The CDR3 has 14 amino acids. V shed 0 bases and J shed 1 base, with 7 bases lying between them. Germline V gives CDR1 SEHNR, CDR2 FQNEAQ (reference sequence). The CDR3 loop is CASSLAGGSYEQYF. The CDR3 nucleotides read TGTGCCAGCAGCTTAGCGGGGGGTTCCTACGAGCAGTACTTC.

The V call is TRBV7-9, the J call TRBJ2-3; D not resolved. Deletions cut 9 bases from V and 4 bases from J, with 11 bases between. CDR1 SEHNR and CDR2 FQNEAQ come from the germline V gene (reference sequence). The CDR3 spans 12 residues. The CDR3 DNA reads TGTGCCAGTTCCCCGGATCCAGATACGCAGTATTTT. This sequence encodes CASSPDPDTQYF.

J is TRBJ2-7 and V is TRBV6-5; the D gene is possibly TRBD2 (6 bases). Germline V gives CDR1 MNHEY, CDR2 SVGAGI. Trimming took off 7 bases at V and 3 bases at J, with 13 bases between the two ends. This CDR3 contains 13 residues. The CDR3 region is CASTTGGDYEQYF. The CDR3 coding sequence is TGTGCCAGCACCACCGGCGGGGACTACGAGCAGTACTTC.

The chain carries TRBV7-2 and TRBJ1-5, with 10 nucleotides matching TRBD1. V lost 4 bases to trimming and J lost 7 bases; unmatched junction nucleotides: 4. Germline V gives CDR1 SGHTA, CDR2 FQGNSA. CDR3 length equals 14 residues. The CDR3 DNA is TGTGCCAGCAGCTACCGACAGGGGGCACAGCCCCAGCATTTT. Amino acid sequence: CASSYRQGAQPQHF.

The gene calls are TRBV5-1 and TRBJ1-1; possibly TRBD1 for D (5 bases). V was shortened by 0 bases and J by 5 bases, with 20 bases between the two germline ends. Germline V lookup: CDR1 SGHRS, CDR2 YFSETQ. This CDR3 comprises 17 residues. CDR3 protein: CASSLGPRGFATTEAFF. CDR3 in DNA: TGCGCCAGCAGCTTGGGCCCACGGGGGTTCGCGACAACTGAAGCTTTCTTT.

V and J are TRBV5-1 and TRBJ2-7; D remains unclear. V dropped 4 bases and J dropped 3 bases, with 2 bases sitting between them. The germline gives CDR1 SGHRS, CDR2 YFSETQ. The length of the CDR3 is 10 residues. The DNA of the CDR3 is TGCGCCAGCAGCCGCTACGAGCAGTACTTC. Amino acid sequence: CASSRYEQYF.

Notes on this clone: The same CDR3 is also encoded by other DNA sequences in this sample. The chain has TRBV27 and TRBJ2-5; D gene ambiguous. Trimming shortened V by 4 bases and J by 2 bases, and 11 bases separated the two germline ends. The V gene's germline CDR1 is MNHEY and CDR2 SMNVEV (reference sequence). The CDR3 extends over 14 amino acids. CDR3 protein: CASSSGRSQETQYF. Here the CDR3 DNA reads TGTGCCAGCAGTTCCGGACGGTCGCAAGAGACCCAGTACTTC.

This clone showed up just a few times. The V call is TRBV29-1, the J call TRBJ2-2; tentatively, D is TRBD2 (6 bases). This CDR3 contains 13 residues. V lost 4 bases to trimming and J lost 2 bases, with 8 bases between them. Germline V gives CDR1 SQVTM, CDR2 ANQGSEA. The CDR3 sequence: CSVGAGNTGELFF. The DNA for the CDR3 is TGCAGCGTTGGAGCGGGCAACACCGGGGAGCTGTTTTTT.

V usage is TRBV30 and J usage is TRBJ1-3; unclear D gene. The V end lost 2 bases, the J end lost 0 bases, and 8 bases lay between the germline ends. Per germline, CDR1 GTSNPN and CDR2 SVGIG (reference sequence). The length of the CDR3 is 14 residues. This CDR3 reads CAWSKGSSGNTIYF. The DNA of the CDR3 is TGTGCCTGGAGTAAAGGGAGCTCTGGAAACACCATATATTTT.

This chain connects TRBV18 to TRBJ1-1; a weak D match, TRBD1 (5 bases). This CDR3 has 14 amino acids. Germline V gives CDR1 KGHSH, CDR2 LQKENI. V was cut by 4 bases and J by 3 bases, with 12 bases left in between. DNA of the CDR3: TGTGCCAGCTCACTCACCGGGGGGGACACTGAAGCTTTCTTT. Protein: CASSLTGGDTEAFF.

The CDR3 spells CASSYKQGAWSNQPQHF. The CDR3 DNA follows: TGTGCCAGCAGTTATAAACAGGGGGCGTGGAGCAATCAGCCCCAGCATTTT. The chain employs TRBV7-2 and TRBJ1-5; 9 positions match TRBD1. The CDR3 has 17 residues. CDR1 and CDR2 from the germline V gene are SGHTA and FQGNSA. V gave up 6 bases and J gave up 1 base; unmatched junction bases: 10.

The chain combines TRBV7-2 with TRBJ2-6; perhaps TRBD1 as D (6 bases). The CDR3 is made up of 15 amino acids. The V gene's germline CDR1 is SGHTA and CDR2 FQGNSA. The V gene lost 4 bases and the J gene lost 2 bases, with 9 bases spanning the gap. CDR3 DNA sequence: TGTGCCAGCAGCTCCAGGGGTACTGGGGCCAACGTCCTGACTTTC. It is translated as CASSSRGTGANVLTF.

This chain joins TRBV11-3 and TRBJ1-2, with 9 bases identical to TRBD1. The CDR3 extends over 15 amino acids. Looked up from germline, CDR1 is SGHNT and CDR2 is YENEEA. Germline trimming cut 0 bases from V and 3 bases from J; bases unmatched to any gene: 2. Here the CDR3 DNA reads TGTGCCAGCAGCTTAGACGGACAGGGGCACTATGGCTACACCTTC. Translation: CASSLDGQGHYGYTF.

This chain connects TRBV15 to TRBJ2-4, with TRBD1 identical over 8 bases. The CDR3 extends over 15 amino acids. Germline trimming cut 3 bases from V and 4 bases from J; bases unmatched to any gene: 5. CDR1 LNHNV and CDR2 YYDKDF come from the germline V gene (reference sequence). The DNA for the CDR3 is TGTGCCACCAGCAGTAGTCGACAGGGGAAAAACATTCAGTACTTC. Translating gives CATSSSRQGKNIQYF.